A selection of T cell receptor beta chains follows, all from one sample in a study of human T cells and chemical hapten exposure. TCRdb re-called the RACE reads with MiXCR, one entry per CDR3 protein. The sample consists of around 120,000 distinct CDR3 sequences, roughly 12% of them appearing once. Sample: whole blood, taken in connection with sensitization to the hapten diphenylcyclopropenone (DPC). These receptors were taken from a woman aged 18-29 years with alopecia areata. Some clones in this sample may be carry-over from other donors' samples. CDR3s include the opening cysteine and the closing phenylalanine or tryptophan. Clone sizes are given selectively: once, few, many, or a class where the clone is expanded.

CDR3 protein | clone size | V gene | CDR3 length | J gene
CASSPTGYEQFF | many | TRBV5-1 | 12 | TRBJ2-1
CASKNSTDTQYF | many | TRBV13 | 12 | TRBJ2-3
CAWKEGQSGFGYTF | few | TRBV30 | 14 | TRBJ1-2
CSARASGGLTYEQYF | few | TRBV20-1 | 15 | TRBJ2-7
CASSIPGGPTAELQFF | . | TRBV19 | 16 | TRBJ2-1
CASSPGTGASYEQYF | many | TRBV4-3 | 15 | TRBJ2-7
CASSKKGSSPDTQYF | many | TRBV6-2/TRBV6-3 | 15 | TRBJ2-3
CASSPTGTGFLNTQYF | many | TRBV11-2 | 16 | TRBJ2-3
CASSVDKGHALEKLFF | . | TRBV9 | 16 | TRBJ1-4
CASSLVAGGNEQFF | many | TRBV5-1 | 14 | TRBJ2-1
CASSLNGQNTEAFF | few | TRBV7-3 | 14 | TRBJ1-1
CASSVNGGQSPLHF | many | TRBV9 | 14 | TRBJ1-6
CASSSQTDRGYGYTF | many | TRBV7-9 | 15 | TRBJ1-2
CASSAGTNEKLFF | . | TRBV7-9 | 13 | TRBJ1-4
CASSAGPNNINYGYTF | many | TRBV9 | 16 | TRBJ1-2
CASSRQTGREGNQPQHF | many | TRBV6-2/TRBV6-3 | 17 | TRBJ1-5
CASSLYHTTNYGYTF | . | TRBV5-8 | 15 | TRBJ1-2
CASSLAAAGKETQYF | . | TRBV7-6 | 15 | TRBJ2-5
CASQDGEKLFF | . | TRBV5-4 | 11 | TRBJ1-4
CASSVPGQSNSPLSF | . | TRBV6-1 | 15 | TRBJ1-6
CASSVGSLNTEAFF | . | TRBV9 | 14 | TRBJ1-1
CASSRDRDFGLGGTDTQYF | . | TRBV5-4 | 19 | TRBJ2-3
CSAMTGGRTDTQYF | few | TRBV20-1 | 14 | TRBJ2-3
CASSLLVHEQYF | . | TRBV28 | 12 | TRBJ2-7
CASIPPQGSPGELFF | many | TRBV7-9 | 15 | TRBJ2-2
CASSEHRPGQGPGANEKLFF | many | TRBV7-6 | 20 | TRBJ1-4
CSASFGGTDTQYF | . | TRBV20-1 | 13 | TRBJ2-3